The source of this T cell receptor beta chain is a study of T-cell memory formation after mild COVID-19 (dated by TCRdb to 2020 to 2022). A note on the overall study: Most TCR sequence clusters were specific to one of the two donors. The cohort comprised two young, previously healthy adult volunteers, one female and one male. T-cell clones expanding and contracting after mild COVID-19 in a couple of donors were tracked by longitudinal TCRalpha and TCRbeta repertoire sequencing.

The research as a whole found: The detection of some responding clones in pre-infection memory suggests that pre-existing cross-reactive memory T cells joined the SARS-CoV-2 response. The second-wave clones that peaked on day 37 were not confirmed to be SARS-CoV-2 specific. From day 15 to 85, contracting clones showed balanced CD4/CD8 phenotypes, whereas a second wave of clones that expanded from day 15 to 37 leaned towards CD4+. The study included only a couple of mild cases, and larger cohorts that include severe cases with pre-infection samples were judged to be necessary. Contracting CD4+ clones appeared mostly in the CM and EM memory subsets, whereas CD8+ clones were enriched in EMRA.

This sample was sequenced with an Illumina NovaSeq 6000. cDNA libraries for TCRalpha and TCRbeta were prepared by 5'RACE using constant-segment primers, with sample barcodes and unique molecular identifiers added. RNA was extracted from every sample with Trizol reagent. The libraries were amplified in two PCR steps, and the second step added a second sample barcode and Illumina TruSeq adapters. Sequencing of libraries was performed on an Illumina NovaSeq with 2 x 150 bp paired-end reads. As for the original processing: Reads were demultiplexed and collapsed into UMI-guided consensus sequences with migec v1.2.7. Using mixcr v2.1.11, UMI consensuses were aligned to TRA and TRB V and J templates and then assembled into clonotypes. A clonotype was counted as expanded or contracted only if both edgeR and NoisET called the change significant, with noise models trained on biological replicates. For edgeR calls, the cutoffs were a false discovery rate-adjusted p below 0.01 and a log2 fold-change threshold of 1. PCA with hierarchical clustering of max-normalized trajectories of the 1000 most abundant clonotypes was used as exploratory dynamics analysis. The CD4 or CD8 phenotype of responding clones was assigned using the separately sequenced CD4+ and CD8+ repertoires. TCRdb applied fastp at Q25 and MiXCR to the public reads, then kept only in-frame beta chains. Rows with one shared CDR3 protein collapse into an entry with the most common genes and DNA. TCRdb, not the original authors, processed these V and J calls. This sample has roughly 620,000 distinct CDR3 sequences in its table, and roughly 18% of those were observed once. The top ten constitute 12% of the sample.

In regard to this clonotype: Its antigen target is currently unknown. Per-nucleotide qualities are absent, and no much larger clonotype sits a single base away.

Ficoll-Paque density gradient centrifugation was used to isolate PBMCs. The TCR comes from an adult woman who had mild COVID-19 (a few samples of this study predate the infection). The sample titles of this study are shuffled in the database, so cell type and time point are left out; the donor was told from shared clones. The sample comprised PBMCs or a T cell subset sorted from them (not recorded which).

The sequenced DNA: TGTGCCACCAGCTGGGGGGACAGGGGTACTGTTAGGGGCTCCTACGAGCAGTACTTC. Translated, it gives CATSWGDRGTVRGSYEQYF. The rearranged segments are TRBV15 and TRBJ2-7; 10 junctional bases match TRBD1. The CDR3 holds 19 amino acids from the cysteine to the phenylalanine. Only the CDR3 region is kept as DNA, spanning 57 bases read in frame from base 1. V loses 5 bases at its end and J loses 0 bases; junction bases beyond the gene matches: 16. Reading the germline V gene (reference sequence) gives CDR1 LNHNV and CDR2 YYDKDF. Where the CDR3 stops, the reference TRBV15 and TRBJ2-7 genes take over; the full variable domain is DAMVIQNPRYQVTQFGKPVTLSCSQTLNHNVMYWYQQKSSQAPKLLFHYYDKDFNNEADTPDNFQSRRPNTSFCFLDIRSPGLGDTAMYLCATSWGDRGTVRGSYEQYFGPGTRLTVT.